This T cell receptor beta chain was identified during a study of OX40 agonist ivuxolimab in advanced cancers. Study in general: Each dose-escalation patient presented with hepatocellular carcinoma, melanoma, renal cell or head and neck cancer.

Turning to this clone: Its antigen is as yet unknown.

General study points: Normalized expansion of T-cell clones was also low for some nonresponders.

TCRdb's table, derived via immunoSEQ multiplex PCR, lists solely in-frame clones and lacks some. The table has about 15,000 clones, approximately 93% seen once. Germline V gives CDR1 SGHAT, CDR2 FQNNGV. V was clipped by 3 bases and J by 2 bases, with 11 bases between them. This CDR3 has 14 amino acids. The sequence derives from an adult with an advanced solid tumor such as melanoma, head and neck, liver or kidney cancer. Sequences were derived from CD4+ or CD8+ T cells sorted from blood, sampled in a trial of the OX40 agonist ivuxolimab. The chain links TRBV11-2 to TRBJ2-7, with D possibly called TRBD1 or TRBD2 (5 bases each). CDR3: CASSFGTGPYEQYF. The CDR3 coding sequence is TGTGCCAGCAGCTTCGGGACCGGCCCCTACGAGCAGTACTTC.